This is a list of T cell receptor beta chains from one sample in a study of blood T cells in healthy people across ages. From the 5' RACE reads, TCRdb called clonotypes with MiXCR, one entry per CDR3 protein. Here the sample spans around 710,000 distinct CDR3 sequences, about 40% being singletons. The sample comprised blood. These receptors were obtained from an older woman in good health. Each CDR3 is given with its conserved first and last residue. The D gene is left open where the match is weak. Clone sizes are given selectively: once, few, many, or a class where the clone is expanded.

14	TRBV7-6	TRBJ2-3	NA	NA	TGTGCCAGCAGCCCTGCCCCGAGCGTGGATACGCAGTATTTT	CASSPAPSVDTQYF
15	TRBV6-5	TRBJ2-1	few	TRBD1	TGTGCCAGCCGCGGCGGACAGGGGGCTCCTAGCAGGCAGTTCTTC	CASRGGQGAPSRQFF
14	TRBV2	TRBJ1-1	NA	TRBD1	TGTGCCAGCAGACGGACAGGGGAGAACACTGAAGCTTTCTTT	CASRRTGENTEAFF
13	TRBV7-9	TRBJ2-3	NA	NA	TGTGCCAGCAGCCCCCAGGGTGGAGATACGCAGTATTTT	CASSPQGGDTQYF
16	TRBV20-1	TRBJ2-3	NA	TRBD2	TGCAGTGCTAGAGATTCGGTTGGCGGGAGTACAGATACGCAGTATTTT	CSARDSVGGSTDTQYF
14	TRBV20-1	TRBJ2-4	many	TRBD1	TGCAGTGCCGGGACAGGGGGCGCAGGGAACATTCAGTACTTC	CSAGTGGAGNIQYF
11	TRBV28	TRBJ1-1	NA	NA	TGTGCCAGCAGTTTAGGGCTTGAAGCTTTCTTT	CASSLGLEAFF
12	TRBV20-1	TRBJ2-1	few	NA	TGCAGTGCTGTTACCGCCTACAATGAGCAGTTCTTC	CSAVTAYNEQFF
16	TRBV7-2	TRBJ2-2	NA	TRBD2	TGTGCCAGCAGTTTGCGGGGGACTAGCGGAACCGGGGAGCTGTTTTTT	CASSLRGTSGTGELFF
14	TRBV3-1	TRBJ1-1	NA	NA	TGTGCCAGCAGTAAAGGTCTGGGTCACACTGAAGCTTTCTTT	CASSKGLGHTEAFF
14	TRBV20-1	TRBJ2-2	NA	NA	TGCAGTGCTAGGGTAGCCTCGAGCACCGGGGAGCTGTTTTTT	CSARVASSTGELFF
13	TRBV6-6	TRBJ2-3	NA	NA	TGTGCCAGCAGACTAGTCAGCACAGATACGCAGTATTTT	CASRLVSTDTQYF
15	TRBV9	TRBJ2-7	few	TRBD1	TGTGCCAGCAGCGTAACTACGGGACAGGACTACGAGCAGTACTTC	CASSVTTGQDYEQYF
16	TRBV24-1	TRBJ2-7	few	NA	TGTGCCACCAGTGATGGGGGCGCAGGGAAGTATGGGGAGCAGTACTTC	CATSDGGAGKYGEQYF
12	TRBV20-1	TRBJ2-3	many	NA	TGCAGTGCTAGAGTTAGCACAGATACGCAGTATTTT	CSARVSTDTQYF
15	TRBV5-6	TRBJ1-1	NA	NA	TGTGCCAGCAGCTCCGAAGGGGCGGTGAACACTGAAGCTTTCTTT	CASSSEGAVNTEAFF
15	TRBV20-1	TRBJ1-4	NA	TRBD1	TGCAGTGCTAGTCCCTCACAGGGGGGATGGGAAAAACTGTTTTTT	CSASPSQGGWEKLFF
11	TRBV12-3/TRBV12-4	TRBJ1-2	once	NA	TGTGCCAGCAGTTTTGGAGGTGGCTGCACCTTC	CASSFGGGCTF
15	TRBV29-1	TRBJ1-2	NA	TRBD1	TGCAGCGTGTTCGGTGGGGACAGGACAAACTATGGCTACACCTTC	CSVFGGDRTNYGYTF
17	TRBV10-3	TRBJ2-7	few	TRBD2	TGTGCCATCAGGGCTTCGGAGGCGGGAGAAAGGTCCTACGAGCAGTACTTC	CAIRASEAGERSYEQYF
14	TRBV5-1	TRBJ2-1	many	TRBD1	TGCGCCAGCAGGGGGACAGGGTTAGAGAATGAGCAGTTCTTC	CASRGTGLENEQFF
15	TRBV7-2	TRBJ2-1	many	NA	TGTGCCAGCAGCTTAGTGGTCTCGGGATACAATGAGCAGTTCTTC	CASSLVVSGYNEQFF
17	TRBV6-1	TRBJ2-6	few	TRBD1	TGTGCCAGCAGTCCTAGGACAGGGGACTCTGGGGCCAACGTCCTGACTTTC	CASSPRTGDSGANVLTF
13	TRBV27	TRBJ2-7	many	NA	TGTGCCAGCAGAAGGACGGGCTCCTACGAGCAGTACTTC	CASRRTGSYEQYF
13	TRBV27	TRBJ2-1	NA	NA	TGCTCTACCAGTCGGGGGACCTACAATGAGCAGTTCTTC	CSTSRGTYNEQFF
16	TRBV4-2	TRBJ2-5	NA	TRBD2	TGTGCCAGCAGCGACCAGGCTAGCGGAGGAGGGAAGACCCAGTACTTC	CASSDQASGGGKTQYF
15	TRBV20-1	TRBJ2-1	NA	TRBD1	TGCAGTACTACGATTAGGGGGCCAGAAGGAAGAGAGCAGTTCTTC	CSTTIRGPEGREQFF
16	TRBV6-1	TRBJ2-1	NA	NA	TGTGCCAGCAGTGAACACTCGGGGAGCTCCTACAATGAGCAGTTCTTC	CASSEHSGSSYNEQFF
17	TRBV9	TRBJ2-1	NA	NA	TGTGCCAGCAGCGTAGAGGAAGACTCGGGCATCTACAATGAGCAGTTCTTC	CASSVEEDSGIYNEQFF
13	TRBV20-1	TRBJ1-2	NA	TRBD1	TGCAGTGCACGACAGGGAACTAACTATGGCCACACCTTC	CSARQGTNYGHTF
13	TRBV5-8	TRBJ2-7	NA	NA	TGTGCCAGCAGCCGCACACAGGTCGGGGAGCAGTACTTC	CASSRTQVGEQYF
17	TRBV4-1	TRBJ2-6	NA	TRBD1	TGCGCCAGCAGCCGTCTGACAGGGGTTACTGGGGCCAACGTCCTGACTTTC	CASSRLTGVTGANVLTF
16	TRBV5-6	TRBJ2-5	few	NA	TGTGCCAGCAGCATTGGGGGGGGCCTGTACCAAGAGACCCAGTACTTC	CASSIGGGLYQETQYF
16	TRBV20-1	TRBJ1-2	NA	TRBD1	TGCAGTGCTAGAGATCTTATGTTCGACAGGGATTATGGCTACACCTTC	CSARDLMFDRDYGYTF
14	TRBV20-1	TRBJ2-3	NA	NA	TGCAGTGCAGGGGGGGGACAAGACACAGATACGCAGTATTTT	CSAGGGQDTDTQYF
13	TRBV6-2/TRBV6-3	TRBJ1-2	few	NA	TGTGCCAGCACCGCAACGGGGAGCTATGGCTACACCTTC	CASTATGSYGYTF
16	TRBV3-1	TRBJ2-3	NA	NA	TGTGCCAGCAGCCAAGATGTTGGGGAATTGACAGATACGCAGTATTTT	CASSQDVGELTDTQYF
17	TRBV18	TRBJ1-1	NA	TRBD1	TGTGCCAGCTCACCAAATATAAGGGACAGGACAAACACTGAAGCTTTCTTT	CASSPNIRDRTNTEAFF
15	TRBV3-1	TRBJ2-2	few	NA	TGTGCCAGCAGCCTCGGGACTCTCGTGGTCGGGGAGCTGTTTTTT	CASSLGTLVVGELFF
13	TRBV29-1	TRBJ2-7	few	TRBD2	TGCAGCGCCACCTTTGGGCTAGCGGCCGAGCAGTACTTC	CSATFGLAAEQYF
13	TRBV28	TRBJ2-7	few	NA	TGTGCCAGCAGCACCCCCCTCGGGTACGAGCAGTACTTC	CASSTPLGYEQYF
16	TRBV14	TRBJ2-5	NA	TRBD2	TGTGCCACCCAAGGCCTAGCGGGAGTTATCCAAGAGACCCAGTACTTC	CATQGLAGVIQETQYF
13	TRBV12-3/TRBV12-4	TRBJ1-2	NA	NA	TGTGCCAGCAGTTTCAGCTCAATAGATGGCTACACCTTC	CASSFSSIDGYTF